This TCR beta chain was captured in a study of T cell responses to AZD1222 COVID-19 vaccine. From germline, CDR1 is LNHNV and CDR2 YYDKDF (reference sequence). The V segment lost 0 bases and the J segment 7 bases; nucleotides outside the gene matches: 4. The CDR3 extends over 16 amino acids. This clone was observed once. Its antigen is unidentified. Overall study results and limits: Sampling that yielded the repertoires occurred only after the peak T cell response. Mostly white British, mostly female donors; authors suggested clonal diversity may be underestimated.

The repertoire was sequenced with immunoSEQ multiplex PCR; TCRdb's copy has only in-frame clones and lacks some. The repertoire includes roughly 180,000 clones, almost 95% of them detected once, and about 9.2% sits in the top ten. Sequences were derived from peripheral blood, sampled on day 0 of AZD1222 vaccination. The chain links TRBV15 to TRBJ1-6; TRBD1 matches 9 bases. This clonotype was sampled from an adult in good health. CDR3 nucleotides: TGTGCCACCAGCAGAGATGCACAGGGGGCCAATTCACCCCTCCACTTT. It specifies CATSRDAQGANSPLHF.